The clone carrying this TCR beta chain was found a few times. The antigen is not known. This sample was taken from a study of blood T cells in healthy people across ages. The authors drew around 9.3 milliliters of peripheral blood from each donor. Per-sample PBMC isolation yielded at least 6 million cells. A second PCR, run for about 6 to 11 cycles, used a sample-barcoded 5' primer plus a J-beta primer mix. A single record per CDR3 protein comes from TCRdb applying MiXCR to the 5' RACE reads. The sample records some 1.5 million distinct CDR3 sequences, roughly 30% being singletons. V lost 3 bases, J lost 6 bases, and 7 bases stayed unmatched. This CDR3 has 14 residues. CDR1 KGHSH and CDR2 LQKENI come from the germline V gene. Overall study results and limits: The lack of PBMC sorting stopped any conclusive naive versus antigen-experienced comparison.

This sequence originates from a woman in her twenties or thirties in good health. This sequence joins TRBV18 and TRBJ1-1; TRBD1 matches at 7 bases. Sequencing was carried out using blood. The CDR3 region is CASSPRTGRAEAFF. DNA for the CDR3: TGTGCCAGCTCACCGAGGACAGGTCGCGCTGAAGCTTTCTTT.